Listed below are T cell receptor beta chains from one sample, sequenced in a study of beta chain features in type 1 diabetes. Libraries were prepared by immunoSEQ multiplex PCR; TCRdb keeps only in-frame clonotypes and omits some of them. Of 150,000 to 200,000 clones in the sample, 9% to 10% were seen once. The material sequenced was central memory CD4+ T cells from blood. These receptors came from a young woman in good health. CDR3s include the opening cysteine and the closing phenylalanine or tryptophan. Each record gives: D gene, V gene, J gene, clone size, CDR3 protein, CDR3 DNA. D genes are given only for firm matches. Size is omitted from some rows. Given values are once, few, many or a class for expanded clones.

D gene: TRBD2; V gene: TRBV5-1; J gene: TRBJ2-5; clone size: few; CDR3 protein: CASSFGTSGGQETQYF; CDR3 DNA: TGCGCCAGCAGCTTTGGGACTAGCGGGGGCCAAGAGACCCAGTACTTC
D gene: TRBD1; V gene: TRBV5-6; J gene: TRBJ1-2; clone size: NA; CDR3 protein: CASNDRGLNGYTF; CDR3 DNA: TGTGCCAGCAACGACAGGGGGCTTAATGGCTACACCTTC
D gene: TRBD2; V gene: TRBV5-1; J gene: TRBJ2-5; clone size: few; CDR3 protein: CASSLLLALEETQYF; CDR3 DNA: TGCGCCAGCAGCTTGCTACTAGCGTTGGAAGAGACCCAGTACTTC
D gene: NA; V gene: TRBV18; J gene: TRBJ2-1; clone size: few; CDR3 protein: CASSRYGRWRNEQFF; CDR3 DNA: TGTGCCAGCTCACGTTATGGCCGGTGGAGAAATGAGCAGTTCTTC
D gene: NA; V gene: TRBV29-1; J gene: TRBJ1-2; clone size: NA; CDR3 protein: CSVEVVRSNGYTF; CDR3 DNA: TGCAGCGTTGAAGTTGTGAGGTCCAATGGCTACACCTTC
D gene: NA; V gene: TRBV9; J gene: TRBJ2-5; clone size: NA; CDR3 protein: CASSVAGVTAGTQYF; CDR3 DNA: TGTGCCAGCAGCGTAGCCGGGGTGACTGCAGGGACCCAGTACTTC
D gene: NA; V gene: TRBV27; J gene: TRBJ2-3; clone size: few; CDR3 protein: CASSGHSTDTQYF; CDR3 DNA: TGTGCCAGCAGTGGACATAGCACAGATACGCAGTATTTT
D gene: NA; V gene: TRBV7-6; J gene: TRBJ2-7; clone size: few; CDR3 protein: CASSLAASGDEQYF; CDR3 DNA: TGTGCCAGCAGCTTAGCCGCTTCAGGGGACGAGCAGTACTTC
D gene: TRBD1; V gene: TRBV30; J gene: TRBJ2-7; clone size: NA; CDR3 protein: CAWSRDRPTYEQYF; CDR3 DNA: TGTGCCTGGAGTAGGGACAGACCCACCTACGAGCAGTACTTC
D gene: TRBD1; V gene: TRBV5-1; J gene: TRBJ2-3; clone size: NA; CDR3 protein: CASSLGQGEDTQYF; CDR3 DNA: TGCGCCAGCAGCTTGGGACAGGGAGAAGATACGCAGTATTTT
D gene: TRBD1; V gene: TRBV11-2; J gene: TRBJ2-1; clone size: NA; CDR3 protein: CASSLADRGRFF; CDR3 DNA: TGTGCCAGCAGCTTAGCTGACAGGGGGCGGTTCTTC
D gene: TRBD2; V gene: TRBV18; J gene: TRBJ2-3; clone size: few; CDR3 protein: CASSPTLSSGTSYADTQYF; CDR3 DNA: TGTGCCAGCTCCCCAACGTTATCCTCCGGGACTAGCTACGCAGATACGCAGTATTTT
D gene: TRBD2; V gene: TRBV25-1; J gene: TRBJ2-5; clone size: NA; CDR3 protein: CASSELGRGGQETQYF; CDR3 DNA: TGTGCCAGCAGTGAATTGGGGCGGGGGGGGCAAGAGACCCAGTACTTC
D gene: NA; V gene: TRBV7-2; J gene: TRBJ2-1; clone size: few; CDR3 protein: CASSPRQLNEQFF; CDR3 DNA: TGTGCCAGCAGCCCTAGACAGCTCAATGAGCAGTTCTTC
D gene: TRBD1; V gene: TRBV2; J gene: TRBJ1-6; clone size: few; CDR3 protein: CASSRDRSSSPLHF; CDR3 DNA: TGTGCCAGCAGTAGGGACAGGTCCAGTTCACCCCTCCACTTT
D gene: TRBD1; V gene: TRBV2; J gene: TRBJ1-2; clone size: NA; CDR3 protein: CASRRTGGREGYTF; CDR3 DNA: TGTGCCAGCCGAAGGACAGGGGGGAGGGAGGGCTACACCTTC
D gene: NA; V gene: TRBV7-9; J gene: TRBJ2-3; clone size: NA; CDR3 protein: CAMERQGTDTQYF; CDR3 DNA: TGTGCCATGGAGAGACAGGGCACAGATACGCAGTATTTT
D gene: NA; V gene: TRBV4-2; J gene: TRBJ2-1; clone size: few; CDR3 protein: CASSQDLRGFSSYNEQFF; CDR3 DNA: TGTGCCAGCAGCCAAGATCTAAGAGGGTTCAGCTCCTACAATGAGCAGTTCTTC